These T cell receptor beta chains were read from a single sample in a study of shared clonotypes between healthy human individuals. Profiling relied on immunoSEQ multiplex PCR, and the TCRdb table lists in-frame clones only, not all of them. Here the sample spans fewer than 550,000 clones, over 60% being singletons. The sample consisted of PBMCs. The receptors here all came from a woman in her 40s in good health. Some clones in this sample may be carry-over from other donors' samples. Both conserved end residues are part of each CDR3. Each record gives: D gene, V gene, J gene, clone size, CDR3 protein, CDR3 DNA. A D gene is named only where the DNA matches it firmly. Expanded clones are given a class, and other clones once, few, many or no size at all.

>NA|TRBV7-9|TRBJ2-1|NA
CASSSLSGAVSYNEQFF
TGTGCCAGCAGCTCCCTATCGGGGGCCGTCTCCTACAATGAGCAGTTCTTC
>TRBD1|TRBV10-3|TRBJ1-1|NA
CAIGIRDRGIVAFF
TGTGCCATCGGAATCCGGGACAGGGGGATTGTGGCTTTCTTT
>NA|TRBV18|TRBJ1-2|NA
CASSIDTGSGYGYTF
TGTGCCAGCTCCATCGATACGGGTTCCGGCTATGGCTACACCTTC
>NA|TRBV2|TRBJ2-7|once
CAGGEGRHEQYF
TGTGCCGGGGGAGAGGGGCGGCACGAGCAGTACTTC
>NA|TRBV28|TRBJ2-3|NA
CASSRLSTDTQYF
TGTGCCAGCAGTCGACTCAGCACAGATACGCAGTATTTT
>TRBD2|TRBV5-1|TRBJ2-2|NA
CASSLRLAGSGELFF
TGCGCCAGCAGCTTGCGACTAGCGGGAAGCGGGGAGCTGTTTTTT
>NA|TRBV7-8|TRBJ1-1|NA
CASSPTVNTEAFF
TGTGCCAGCAGCCCCACGGTGAACACTGAAGCTTTCTTT
>TRBD2|TRBV5-1|TRBJ2-3|NA
CASSASGSITDTQYF
TGCGCCAGCAGCGCTAGCGGGAGTATTACAGATACGCAGTATTTT
>TRBD2|TRBV4-3|TRBJ2-1|NA
CASSPILAGGLDEQFF
TGCGCCAGCAGCCCAATTCTAGCGGGAGGACTGGATGAGCAGTTCTTC
>TRBD2|TRBV18|TRBJ2-1|NA
CASSLVGGSTDEQFF
TGTGCCAGCTCACTAGTGGGCGGGAGCACGGATGAGCAGTTCTTC
>TRBD1|TRBV7-9|TRBJ1-1|NA
CASSLGDRNTEAFF
TGTGCCAGCAGCTTAGGGGACAGGAACACTGAAGCTTTCTTT
>NA|TRBV19|TRBJ1-2|few
CASSIGIGRGYTF
TGTGCCAGTAGTATTGGTATCGGGCGTGGCTACACCTTC
>NA|TRBV19|TRBJ1-1|few
CASSTGIAFF
TGTGCCAGTAGTACAGGGATTGCTTTCTTT
>TRBD1|TRBV2|TRBJ2-1|once
CASSRQGAGNEQFF
TGTGCCAGCAGCAGACAGGGGGCTGGGAATGAGCAGTTCTTC
>TRBD1|TRBV19|TRBJ1-5|NA
CASSTPDRDNQPQHF
TGTGCCAGTAGTACCCCGGACAGGGACAATCAGCCCCAGCATTTT
>NA|TRBV10-3|TRBJ2-3|NA
CAISATLGQSTDTQYF
TGTGCCATCAGTGCCACCCTGGGACAAAGCACAGATACGCAGTATTTT
>NA|TRBV7-9|TRBJ2-7|NA
CASSVTSYEQYF
TGTGCCAGCAGCGTAACCAGTTACGAGCAGTACTTC
>NA|TRBV14|TRBJ2-1|NA
CASSQFVTSREQFF
TGTGCCAGCAGCCAATTCGTCACGAGTCGGGAGCAGTTCTTC
>TRBD1|TRBV30|TRBJ1-1|NA
CAWSPTLNRGRTEAFF
TGTGCCTGGAGCCCCACCTTGAACAGGGGGCGGACTGAAGCTTTCTTT
>NA|TRBV28|TRBJ1-4|NA
CASSLADLNEKLFF
TGTGCCAGCAGTTTAGCAGACCTTAATGAAAAACTGTTTTTT
>NA|TRBV28|TRBJ2-7|NA
CASSRGTVDFGQYF
TGTGCCAGCAGCCGCGGGACGGTGGATTTCGGGCAGTACTTC
>TRBD1|TRBV5-1|TRBJ2-7|few
CASSTSGQGVNEQYF
TGCGCCAGCAGCACGTCGGGACAGGGGGTCAACGAGCAGTACTTC
>NA|TRBV10-3|TRBJ2-5|NA
CAINPRSGETQYF
TGTGCCATCAATCCCCGATCTGGGGAGACCCAGTACTTC
>TRBD1|TRBV7-9|TRBJ2-5|NA
CASSPGLGTDPYRTQYF
TGTGCCAGCAGCCCTGGGTTGGGGACAGACCCATATCGGACCCAGTACTTC
>NA|TRBV6-6|TRBJ1-5|NA
CASIQENNQPQHF
TGTGCCAGCATACAGGAGAACAATCAGCCCCAGCATTTT
>TRBD1|TRBV2|TRBJ2-2|NA
CASSWTGLNTGELFF
TGTGCCAGCAGTTGGACAGGGCTGAACACCGGGGAGCTGTTTTTT
>NA|TRBV7-2|TRBJ1-3|NA
CASSLVPGGNTIYF
TGTGCCAGCAGCTTGGTTCCAGGAGGAAACACCATATATTTT
>NA|TRBV6-1|TRBJ1-1|NA
CASSLSRDTEAFF
TGTGCCAGCAGTTTAAGCAGGGACACTGAAGCTTTCTTT
>TRBD1|TRBV30|TRBJ1-5|NA
CAWRGQGSNQPQHF
TGTGCCTGGAGGGGACAGGGAAGCAATCAGCCCCAGCATTTT
>TRBD2|TRBV2|TRBJ2-1|NA
CASSERLAGVYEQFF
TGTGCCAGCAGTGAGAGACTAGCGGGAGTTTATGAGCAGTTCTTC
>NA|TRBV30|TRBJ1-2|NA
CAWSVGGGGYTF
TGTGCCTGGAGTGTTGGAGGCGGTGGCTACACCTTC
>NA|TRBV18|TRBJ2-7|NA
CASSPVSGIDEQYF
TGTGCCAGCTCACCTGTAAGCGGAATTGACGAGCAGTACTTC
>NA|TRBV19|TRBJ2-4|NA
CASESGAKNIQYF
TGTGCCAGCGAATCGGGAGCCAAAAACATTCAGTACTTC
>NA|TRBV5-1|TRBJ2-3|NA
CASSLVGQTSTDTQYF
TGCGCCAGCAGCTTGGTCGGACAGACTAGCACAGATACGCAGTATTTT
>NA|TRBV28|TRBJ2-1|NA
CASSLLGNEQFF
TGTGCCAGCAGTTTATTGGGCAATGAGCAGTTCTTC
>TRBD1|TRBV18|TRBJ1-1|few
CASSPRAQGYEAFF
TGTGCCAGCTCACCTCGAGCACAGGGGTATGAAGCTTTCTTT
>NA|TRBV23-1|TRBJ1-4|few
CASSQSREKLFF
TGCGCCAGCAGTCAATCGCGGGAAAAACTGTTTTTT
>NA|TRBV30|TRBJ2-5|NA
CAWSVHRETQYF
TGTGCCTGGAGTGTACACCGAGAGACCCAGTACTTC
>TRBD2|TRBV15|TRBJ2-3|many
CATSRDRGVSTDTQYF
TGTGCCACCAGCAGAGATCGGGGGGTGAGCACAGATACGCAGTATTTT
>NA|TRBV21-1|TRBJ1-5|NA
CASSKWPGNQPQHF
TGTGCCAGCAGCAAATGGCCAGGGAATCAGCCCCAGCATTTT
>TRBD2|TRBV9|TRBJ2-5|NA
CASSVDLAGAGETQYF
TGTGCCAGCAGCGTAGACTTAGCGGGAGCAGGGGAGACCCAGTACTTC
>NA|TRBV7-9|TRBJ1-1|NA
CASSGQRSGNTEAFF
TGTGCCAGCAGCGGACAAAGATCAGGGAACACTGAAGCTTTCTTT
>NA|TRBV7-2|TRBJ2-7|many
CASSLQGSNEQYF
TGTGCCAGCAGCTTACAGGGTTCCAACGAGCAGTACTTC
>TRBD1|TRBV2|TRBJ1-1|NA
CASTNDRETEAFF
TGTGCCAGCACTAATGACAGGGAAACTGAAGCTTTCTTT
>NA|TRBV18|TRBJ1-5|NA
CASSPRTGNQPQHF
TGTGCCAGCTCACCGCGGACAGGCAATCAGCCCCAGCATTTT
>TRBD2|TRBV5-8|TRBJ2-1|NA
CASSRGGSSYNEQFF
TGTGCCAGCAGCAGGGGCGGGAGCTCCTACAATGAGCAGTTCTTC
>NA|TRBV7-2|TRBJ2-7|NA
CASSFSGTDPYEQYF
TGTGCCAGCAGCTTCTCCGGGACTGATCCCTACGAGCAGTACTTC
>NA|TRBV5-6|TRBJ2-7|NA
CASSLGGRHIYEQYF
TGTGCCAGCAGCTTGGGTGGAAGACACATCTACGAGCAGTACTTC
>TRBD2|TRBV6-1|TRBJ2-7|NA
CASSEAPAGGPYEQYF
TGTGCCAGCAGTGAAGCGCCAGCGGGAGGGCCCTACGAGCAGTACTTC
>TRBD2|TRBV27|TRBJ2-3|NA
CASSLWAGDLDTQYF
TGTGCCAGCAGTTTATGGGCGGGAGATCTAGATACGCAGTATTTT
>NA|TRBV7-9|TRBJ1-1|many
CASSKGGGAGEAFF
TGTGCCAGCAGCAAAGGTGGGGGCGCAGGTGAAGCTTTCTTT
>NA|TRBV7-6|TRBJ1-2|NA
CASSLTATSFGTTF
TGTGCCAGCAGCTTAACTGCTACGAGTTTCGGTACCACCTTC
>TRBD1|TRBV2|TRBJ1-2|NA
CASRGQSYGYTF
TGTGCCAGCAGGGGACAGTCCTATGGCTACACCTTC
>NA|TRBV7-2|TRBJ2-7|NA
CASSLVSGDEQYF
TGTGCCAGCAGCTTAGTATCTGGGGATGAGCAGTACTTC